What follows are 6 T cell receptor beta chains derived from one specimen sequenced in a study of shared clonotypes between healthy human individuals. The table came from immunoSEQ multiplex PCR; TCRdb's copy has only in-frame clones and leaves some out. The profile covers some 1,600,000 clones, with approximately 98% appearing a single time and about 0.42% taken by the ten largest. Sequenced material: naive CD4+ T cells sorted from blood. Subset: CD45RA+ positively selected. These TCRs come from a man aged 25 to 45 in good health.

About this clone itself: This specimen includes other DNA sequences encoding the same CDR3. CDR3 nucleotides: TGTGCCTGGAGTGTACGAGGGGCCGGGGAGCTGTTTTTT. It codes for CAWSVRGAGELFF. V usage is TRBV30 and J usage is TRBJ2-2; either TRBD1 or TRBD2 may fit D (5 bases each). Germline V gene lookup returns CDR1 GTSNPN and CDR2 SVGIG (reference sequence). Trimming removed 0 bases at V and 6 bases at J, with 8 bases between. This CDR3 spans 13 amino acids.

The chain links TRBV10-3 to TRBJ2-1; D may be TRBD1 (5 bases). V shed 6 bases and J shed 6 bases, with 18 bases lying between them. CDR3 length equals 15 residues. Germline V gives CDR1 ENHRY, CDR2 SYGVKD. The CDR3 reads CAISRSDSQGNEQFF. CDR3 bases: TGTGCCATCAGCCGCTCCGACAGCCAAGGCAATGAGCAGTTCTTC.

The chain has TRBV6-5 and TRBJ2-5; D is perhaps TRBD2 (5 bases). The germline V gene encodes CDR1 MNHEY and CDR2 SVGAGI. Trimming removed 0 bases at V and 3 bases at J, with 8 bases between. The CDR3 extends over 14 amino acids. The CDR3 spells CASSYSTIEETQYF. The CDR3 DNA reads as TGTGCCAGCAGTTACTCGACTATTGAAGAGACCCAGTACTTC.

This sequence joins TRBV27 and TRBJ2-5; 8 positions match TRBD2. J was trimmed by 0 bases and V by 5 bases; bases with no gene match: 11. The CDR3 loop spans 17 amino acids. CDR1 is MNHEY, CDR2 SMNVEV, per germline (reference sequence). The CDR3 reads CASSPSGRGGYQETQYF. CDR3 coding DNA: TGTGCCAGCAGTCCCTCCGGGCGCGGGGGGTACCAAGAGACCCAGTACTTC.

This clone was observed once. The V call is TRBV1, the J call TRBJ2-3; the table's D call, TRBD2, was not checked against the DNA. TRBV1 is annotated as a pseudogene. This CDR3 has 17 amino acids. The CDR3 reads CTSSQESGSRWTDTQYF. The CDR3 DNA follows: TGCACCAGCAGCCAAGAGAGCGGGAGCAGATGGACAGATACGCAGTATTTT.

The chain recombines TRBV5-5 with TRBJ2-3; 8 positions match TRBD2. The CDR3 loop spans 16 amino acids. CDR1 SGHKS and CDR2 YYEKEE come from the germline V gene (reference sequence). Trimming cost V 0 bases and J 2 bases; bases outside gene matches: 5. CDR3 in amino acids: CASSLAGGRLTDTQYF. DNA for the CDR3: TGTGCCAGCAGCTTGGCCGGCGGGAGGCTCACAGATACGCAGTATTTT. Drawing the rest from reference TRBV5-5 and TRBJ2-3, the complete variable domain is DAGVTQSPTHLIKTRGQQVTLRCSPISGHKSVSWYQQVLGQGPQFIFQYYEKEERGRGNFPDRFSARQFPNYSSELNVNALLLGDSALYLCASSLAGGRLTDTQYFGPGTRLTVL.